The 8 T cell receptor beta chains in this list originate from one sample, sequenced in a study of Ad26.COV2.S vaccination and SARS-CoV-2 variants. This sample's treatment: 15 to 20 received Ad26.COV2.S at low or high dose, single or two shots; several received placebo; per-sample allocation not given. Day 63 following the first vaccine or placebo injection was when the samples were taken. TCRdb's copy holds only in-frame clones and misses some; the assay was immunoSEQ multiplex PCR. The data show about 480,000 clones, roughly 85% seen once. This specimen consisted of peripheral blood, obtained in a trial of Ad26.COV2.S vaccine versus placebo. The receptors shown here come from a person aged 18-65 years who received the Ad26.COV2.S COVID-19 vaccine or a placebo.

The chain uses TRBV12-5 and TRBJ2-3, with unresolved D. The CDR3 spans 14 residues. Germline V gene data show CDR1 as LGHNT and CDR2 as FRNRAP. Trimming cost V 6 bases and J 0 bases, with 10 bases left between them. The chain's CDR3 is CASGPGQSTDTQYF. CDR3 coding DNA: TGTGCTAGTGGCCCGGGTCAGAGCACAGATACGCAGTATTTT.

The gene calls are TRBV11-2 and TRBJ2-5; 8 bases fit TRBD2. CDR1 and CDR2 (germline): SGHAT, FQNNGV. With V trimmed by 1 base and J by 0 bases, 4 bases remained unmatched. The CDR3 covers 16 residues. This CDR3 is CASSLVGTRYQETQYF. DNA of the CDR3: TGTGCCAGCAGCTTAGTCGGGACTAGATACCAAGAGACCCAGTACTTC.

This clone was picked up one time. CDR3 region: CASSPQRGLAGVDTGELFF. The CDR3 DNA is TGTGCCAGCAGCCCCCAACGGGGACTAGCGGGAGTAGACACCGGGGAGCTGTTTTTT. The chain is built from TRBV7-3 and TRBJ2-2, with TRBD2 matching over 14 bases. Germline CDR1 SGHTA, CDR2 FQGTGA. The V and J ends lost 5 bases and 3 bases, in that order; junction bases with no gene match: 11. The CDR3 spans 19 residues. Variable domain in full (rest from reference TRBV7-3 and TRBJ2-2): GAGVSQTPSNKVTEKGKYVELRCDPISGHTALYWYRQSLGQGPEFLIYFQGTGAADDSGLPNDRFFAVRPEGSVSTLKIQRTERGDSAVYLCASSPQRGLAGVDTGELFFGEGSRLTVL.

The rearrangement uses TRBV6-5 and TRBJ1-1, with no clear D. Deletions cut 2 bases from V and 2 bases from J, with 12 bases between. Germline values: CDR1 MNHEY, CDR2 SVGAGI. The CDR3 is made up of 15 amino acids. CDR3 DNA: TGTGCCAGCAGTTACGCGGACGGGCTAAACACTGAAGCTTTCTTT. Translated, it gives CASSYADGLNTEAFF.

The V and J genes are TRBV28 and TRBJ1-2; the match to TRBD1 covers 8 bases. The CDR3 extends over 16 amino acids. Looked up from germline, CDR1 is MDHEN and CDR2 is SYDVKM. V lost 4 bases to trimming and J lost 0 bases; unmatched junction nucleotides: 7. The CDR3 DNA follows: TGTGCCAGCAGTTCACAATACAGGGGGGCTAACTATGGCTACACCTTC. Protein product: CASSSQYRGANYGYTF.

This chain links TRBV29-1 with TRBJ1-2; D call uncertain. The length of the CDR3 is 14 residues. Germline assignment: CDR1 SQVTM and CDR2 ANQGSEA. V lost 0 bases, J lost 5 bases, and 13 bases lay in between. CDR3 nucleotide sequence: TGCAGCGTTGAAGATCGAAGAGGGCATTATGGCTACACCTTC. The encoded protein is CSVEDRRGHYGYTF.

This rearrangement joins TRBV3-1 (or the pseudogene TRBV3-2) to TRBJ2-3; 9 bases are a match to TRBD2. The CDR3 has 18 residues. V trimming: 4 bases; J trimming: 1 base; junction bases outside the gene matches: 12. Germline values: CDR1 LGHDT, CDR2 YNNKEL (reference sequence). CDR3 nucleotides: TGTGCCAGCAGCCGTCGCCTAGCGGGGAGGGATGGCACAGATACGCAGTATTTT. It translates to CASSRRLAGRDGTDTQYF.

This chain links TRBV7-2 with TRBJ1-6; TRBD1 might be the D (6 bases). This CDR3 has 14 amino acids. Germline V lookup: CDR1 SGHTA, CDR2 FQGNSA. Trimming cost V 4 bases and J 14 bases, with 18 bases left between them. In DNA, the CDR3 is TGTGCCAGCAGCTCCTATCGGGGGCTCTCGGCCCTCCACTTT. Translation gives CASSSYRGLSALHF.